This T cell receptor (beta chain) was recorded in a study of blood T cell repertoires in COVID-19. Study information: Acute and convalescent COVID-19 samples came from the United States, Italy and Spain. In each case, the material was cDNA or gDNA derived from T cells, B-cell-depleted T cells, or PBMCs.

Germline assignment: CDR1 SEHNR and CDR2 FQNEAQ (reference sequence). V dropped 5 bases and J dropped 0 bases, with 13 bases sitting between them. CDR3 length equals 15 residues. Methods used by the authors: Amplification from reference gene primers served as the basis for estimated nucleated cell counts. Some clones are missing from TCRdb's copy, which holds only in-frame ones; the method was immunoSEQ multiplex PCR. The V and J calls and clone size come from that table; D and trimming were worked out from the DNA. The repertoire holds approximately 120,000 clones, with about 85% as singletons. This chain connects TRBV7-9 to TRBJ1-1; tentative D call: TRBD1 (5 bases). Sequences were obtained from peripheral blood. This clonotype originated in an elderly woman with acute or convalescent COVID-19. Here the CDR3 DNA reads TGTGCCAGCAGCCAGGGCATAACAATGAACACTGAAGCTTTCTTT. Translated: CASSQGITMNTEAFF.